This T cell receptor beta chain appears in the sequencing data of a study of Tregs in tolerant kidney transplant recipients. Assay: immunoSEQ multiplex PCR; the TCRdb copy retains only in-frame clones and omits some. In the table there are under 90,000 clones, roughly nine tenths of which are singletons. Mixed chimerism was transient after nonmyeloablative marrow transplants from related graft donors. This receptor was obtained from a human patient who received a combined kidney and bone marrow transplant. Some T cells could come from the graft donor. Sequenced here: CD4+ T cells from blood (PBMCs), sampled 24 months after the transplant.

The CDR3 coding sequence is TGTGCCAGCAGCCAAGGGTCGGGACAGGACACTGAAGCTTTCTTT. Its translation is CASSQGSGQDTEAFF. The chain is built from TRBV4-2 and TRBJ1-1, with 8 bases fitting TRBD1. This CDR3 contains 15 residues. The V gene end was trimmed by 1 base and the J gene end by 3 bases; junction bases not matched to a gene: 4. The germline V gene encodes CDR1 LGHNA and CDR2 YNFKEQ.